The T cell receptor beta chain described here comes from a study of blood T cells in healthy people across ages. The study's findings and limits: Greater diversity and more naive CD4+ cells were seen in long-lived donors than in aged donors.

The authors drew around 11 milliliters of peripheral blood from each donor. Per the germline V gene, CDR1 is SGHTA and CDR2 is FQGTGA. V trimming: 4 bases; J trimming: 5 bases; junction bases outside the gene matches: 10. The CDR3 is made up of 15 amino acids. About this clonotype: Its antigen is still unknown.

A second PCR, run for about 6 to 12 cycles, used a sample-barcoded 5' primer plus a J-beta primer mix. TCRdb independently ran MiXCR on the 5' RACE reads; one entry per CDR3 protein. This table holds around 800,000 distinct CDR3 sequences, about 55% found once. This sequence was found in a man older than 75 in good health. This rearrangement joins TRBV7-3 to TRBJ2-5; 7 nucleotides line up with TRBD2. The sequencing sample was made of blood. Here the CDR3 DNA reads TGTGCCAGCAGCTCGACCCCGGGGACTATTGAGACCCAGTACTTC. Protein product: CASSSTPGTIETQYF.